Sequencing of this T cell receptor (beta chain) was carried out in a study of blood T cell repertoires in COVID-19. TCRdb's table, derived via immunoSEQ multiplex PCR, lists solely in-frame clones and lacks some. The table lists roughly 250,000 clones, roughly 82% of them singletons. V gave up 6 bases and J gave up 7 bases; unmatched junction bases: 11. The germline gives CDR1 MNHNY, CDR2 SVGAGI (reference sequence). The CDR3 has 15 amino acids. In this sample, this clone turned up a few times. Participant ages covered about 18 to 89 years across 25 or so US areas. Assignments of participants to cohorts depended upon their own reported clinical history.

The source of this sequence is a woman in her fifties or sixties who had recovered from COVID-19. Sequencing was carried out using PBMCs or T cells enriched from blood (not recorded which). This sequence joins TRBV6-6 and TRBJ2-1; 8 positions match TRBD2. CDR3 sequence reads: CASSITGTSSNEQFF. CDR3 in DNA: TGTGCCAGCAGCATAACCGGGACTAGTTCAAATGAGCAGTTCTTC.